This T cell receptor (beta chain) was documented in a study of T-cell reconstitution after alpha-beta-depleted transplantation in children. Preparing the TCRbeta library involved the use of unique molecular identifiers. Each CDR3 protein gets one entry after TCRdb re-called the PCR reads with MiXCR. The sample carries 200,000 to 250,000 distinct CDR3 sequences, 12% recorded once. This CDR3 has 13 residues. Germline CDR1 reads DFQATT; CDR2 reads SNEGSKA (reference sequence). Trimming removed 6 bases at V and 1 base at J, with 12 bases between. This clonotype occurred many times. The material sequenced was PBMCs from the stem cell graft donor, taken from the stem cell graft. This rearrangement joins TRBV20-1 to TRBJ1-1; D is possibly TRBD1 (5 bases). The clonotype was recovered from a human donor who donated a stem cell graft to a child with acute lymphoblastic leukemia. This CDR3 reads CSASGPRNTEAFF. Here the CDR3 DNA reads TGCAGTGCCTCGGGACCTAGGAACACTGAAGCTTTCTTT.